The TCR beta chain described here comes from a study of shared clonotypes between healthy human individuals. Looked up from germline, CDR1 is MDHEN and CDR2 is SYDVKM. The CDR3 totals 12 residues. V was clipped by 3 bases and J by 7 bases, with 10 bases between them. Only in-frame clones appear in the TCRdb table, and some are missing; sequencing was by immunoSEQ multiplex PCR. This sample carries hundreds of thousands of clones, 92% of them seen once, and the ten largest clones take about 24%. CD45RO-negative, CCR7-selected cells formed the naive CD8 fraction, which excluded terminally differentiated effector memory CD45RA+ cells.

This TCR came from a young man in good health. The sequenced material came from naive CD8+ T cells sorted from blood. The chain uses TRBV28 and TRBJ2-7, with D perhaps being TRBD1 or TRBD2 (5 bases each). The CDR3 region is CASSFGGKEQYF. In nucleotides, the CDR3 is TGTGCCAGCAGTTTTGGGGGAAAAGAGCAGTACTTC.